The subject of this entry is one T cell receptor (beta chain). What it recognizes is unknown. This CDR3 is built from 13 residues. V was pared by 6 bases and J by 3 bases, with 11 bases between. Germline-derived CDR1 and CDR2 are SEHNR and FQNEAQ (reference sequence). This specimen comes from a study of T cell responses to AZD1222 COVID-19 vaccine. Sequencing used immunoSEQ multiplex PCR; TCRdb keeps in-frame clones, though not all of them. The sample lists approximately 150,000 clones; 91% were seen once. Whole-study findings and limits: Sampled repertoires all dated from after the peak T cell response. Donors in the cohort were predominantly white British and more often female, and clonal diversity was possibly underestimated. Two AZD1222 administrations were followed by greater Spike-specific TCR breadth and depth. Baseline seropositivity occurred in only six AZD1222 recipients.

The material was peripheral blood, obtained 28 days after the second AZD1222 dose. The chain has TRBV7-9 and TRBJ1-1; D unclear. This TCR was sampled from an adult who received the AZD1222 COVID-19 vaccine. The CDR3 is CASRRESYTEAFF. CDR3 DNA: TGTGCCAGCAGGAGGGAGAGCTACACTGAAGCTTTCTTT.